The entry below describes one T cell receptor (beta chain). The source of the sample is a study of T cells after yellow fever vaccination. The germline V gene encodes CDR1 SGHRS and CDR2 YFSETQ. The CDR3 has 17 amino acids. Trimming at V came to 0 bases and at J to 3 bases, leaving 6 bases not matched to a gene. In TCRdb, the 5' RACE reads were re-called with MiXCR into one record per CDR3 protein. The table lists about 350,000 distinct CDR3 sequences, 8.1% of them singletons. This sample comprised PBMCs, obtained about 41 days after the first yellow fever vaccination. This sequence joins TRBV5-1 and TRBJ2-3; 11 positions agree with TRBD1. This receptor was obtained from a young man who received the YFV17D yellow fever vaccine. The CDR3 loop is CASSLGAWDRGTDTQYF. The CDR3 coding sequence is TGCGCCAGCAGCTTGGGGGCTTGGGACAGGGGGACAGATACGCAGTATTTT.